This record concerns one T cell receptor beta chain sequence. It has no known antigen specificity. No per-base quality is available; no much larger clone lies one base away. The data belong to a study of T cells in localized non-small cell lung cancer (dated by TCRdb to the early 2020s). About the investigation overall: Comparing tumors with uninvolved tumor-adjacent lungs, the study looked at the T cell repertoires of hundreds of patients with early-stage NSCLC. All 240 or so NSCLC patients in the cohort were treatment-naive and had localized lung tumors that were resected. NSCLC patients had a mean age of approximately 70 years, and more than 120 were male and more than 90 female.

General conclusions and limits of the study: Longer overall survival was associated with higher blood T cell density, whereas shorter survival was associated with higher adjacent-lung clonality. Uninvolved tumor-adjacent lung showed the highest T cell clonality, higher than tumor, which suggests more focused antigenic responses in the uninvolved tumor-adjacent lung. Because multi-region tumor sequencing was not done, intratumor heterogeneity could not be ruled out. A median of approximately 57 of the top 100 tumor clones were detected in paired uninvolved adjacent lung, and 28 of these tumor clones were also found among the top 100 clones of the paired uninvolved adjacent lung. Because the study design was exploratory, TCR variables were selected using unadjusted p-values without false-discovery rate correction.

The cysteine opens and the phenylalanine closes a CDR3 of 15 amino acids. The retained sequence is limited to the CDR3, 45 bases, with the frame set at the first base. As encoded in the germline V gene (reference sequence), CDR1 is SEHNR while CDR2 is FQNEAQ. Trimming takes 0 bases off V and 7 bases off J; junction bases not matched to a gene: 8. TCR beta CDR3 regions were sequenced from DNA using the immunoSEQ Assay. In the paper's pipeline: To compute T cell density, TCR beta template counts were normalized to usable DNA, which was estimated by amplifying housekeeping genes. The preseqR package was used to estimate richness by extrapolating to 400,000 templates for PBMC samples and to 120,000 templates for tissue samples. Clonality was defined by subtracting Pielou's evenness from one. To identify tissue-enriched TCRs, differential abundance testing was run on productive amino-acid clonotypes with a minimum total count of 5 and an alpha of 0.1. The Jaccard Index and the Morisita Overlap Index were used to quantify repertoire overlap between compartments. GLIPH grouped TCR beta CDR3s together with public tetramer-defined viral CDR3s, and a viral motif had to include at least three viral sequences and also show V-gene enrichment. In its TCRdb copy, this immuneACCESS table keeps in-frame sequences only and misses some clones. Where compared with another copy, unresolved V genes explain less than half of these, and the others have no known cause. V and J calls and clone size are given by that table; D and trimming were obtained from the DNA. The table for this sample lists 70,000 to 75,000 clones; roughly 83% of them were counted only once. 1% to 1.5% of the sample lies in the top ten.

At diagnosis, tumor, uninvolved tumor-adjacent lung and peripheral blood were collected and then preserved as a mix of FFPE and fresh-frozen material. For TCR repertoire profiling, the blood samples were analyzed as peripheral blood mononuclear cells. The TCR was taken from a female donor over 55 with stage I lung adenocarcinoma. The receptor chain draws on TRBV7-9 and TRBJ2-7, with 8 junctional bases fitting TRBD2. The sequencing here drew on peripheral blood, taken before any cancer treatment. The DNA is as follows: TGTGCCAGCAGCTTAGCGGGTTGGCGGGAGGATGAGCAGTACTTC. This yields the protein CASSLAGWREDEQYF.